This T cell receptor beta chain was recovered during a study of long-term antiretroviral therapy in people with HIV. Every single participant having HIV got treatment inside the United States. Sequencing used immunoSEQ v3.0 at survey level. The table came from immunoSEQ multiplex PCR; TCRdb's copy has only in-frame clones and leaves some out. The sample consists of 25,000 to 30,000 clones, about 85% of them appearing once. This sequence originates from a man in his forties with HIV. The sample was unsorted PBMCs, taken roughly 2.7 years after starting antiretroviral therapy.

CDR3 DNA: TGTGCCTGGCTTACCGGGACAGGGTACACCGGGGAGCTGTTTTTT. Amino acids: CAWLTGTGYTGELFF. V gene TRBV30 combines with J gene TRBJ2-2; 9 bases are a match to TRBD1. The germline CDR1 and CDR2 sequences are GTSNPN and SVGIG (reference sequence). With V trimmed by 5 bases and J by 3 bases, 7 bases remained unmatched. The CDR3 contains 15 residues. Combining the CDR3 with reference TRBV30 and TRBJ2-2 gives the whole variable domain SQTIHQWPATLVQPVGSPLSLECTVEGTSNPNLYWYRQAAGRGLQLLFYSVGIGQISSEVPQNLSASRPQDRQFILSSKKLLLSDSGFYLCAWLTGTGYTGELFFGEGSRLTVL.